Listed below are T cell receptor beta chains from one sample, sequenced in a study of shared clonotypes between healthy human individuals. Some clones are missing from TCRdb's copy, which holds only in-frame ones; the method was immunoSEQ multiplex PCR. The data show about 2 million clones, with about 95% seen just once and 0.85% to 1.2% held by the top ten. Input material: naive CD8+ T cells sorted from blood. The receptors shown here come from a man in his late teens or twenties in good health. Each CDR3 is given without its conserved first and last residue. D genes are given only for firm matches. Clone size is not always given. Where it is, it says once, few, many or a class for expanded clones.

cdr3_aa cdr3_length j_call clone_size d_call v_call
ASSYDVSYEQY 11 TRBJ2-7 NA NA TRBV5-1
ASSPSTGPLPEAF 13 TRBJ1-1 NA TRBD1 TRBV7-8
ASSVDREIAGNTIY 14 TRBJ1-3 NA TRBD1 TRBV5-6
ASSLAGGYNEQF 12 TRBJ2-1 NA TRBD2 TRBV7-6
ASSRLASGSYEQY 13 TRBJ2-7 NA TRBD2 TRBV4-1
ASSQDRGGDGEAF 13 TRBJ1-1 NA NA TRBV4-3
ASSQETFEGTQY 12 TRBJ2-5 NA NA TRBV4-1
ASSDTFGANVLT 12 TRBJ2-6 NA NA TRBV6-1
ASSITGATTNEKLF 14 TRBJ1-4 NA TRBD1 TRBV19
ASSQEIQGYEQY 12 TRBJ2-7 NA NA TRBV4-3
ASSSLGTGVNEQF 13 TRBJ2-1 NA TRBD1 TRBV27
ATATGTTDNEQF 12 TRBJ2-1 NA TRBD2 TRBV10-3
SVSGLAEEIYNEQF 14 TRBJ2-1 NA TRBD2 TRBV29-1
ASSQDLGTGGISIY 14 TRBJ1-3 NA TRBD1 TRBV4-1
ATRRRGGDTEAF 12 TRBJ1-1 NA TRBD1 TRBV27
ASSPGQEKNIQY 12 TRBJ2-4 NA TRBD1 TRBV5-4
SVVTGGWYEQY 11 TRBJ2-7 NA TRBD1 TRBV29-1
ASSSNSGPLYSYEQY 15 TRBJ2-7 once NA TRBV7-9
ASSSPGRDYEQY 12 TRBJ2-7 NA NA TRBV5-4
ATSRGTQPPEYNEQF 15 TRBJ2-1 NA NA TRBV15
ASSLSGTGNNEQF 13 TRBJ2-1 NA TRBD1 TRBV7-6
ASSLGLDEQF 10 TRBJ2-1 NA NA TRBV7-6